The source of this TCR beta chain is a study of T cell responses to AZD1222 COVID-19 vaccine. Study-wide points: Most donors were white British, females outnumbered males, and clonal diversity was possibly underestimated. Dominant CD4 TCR responses targeted spike regions 160-218 and 743-854.

Here immunoSEQ multiplex PCR was the method, and the copy in TCRdb shows in-frame clones only, minus some. The sample has 55,000 to 85,000 clones; around 84% are singletons. As concerns this clone: Its antigen is still unknown.

The sample in question was peripheral blood, obtained on day 0 of AZD1222 vaccination. The receptor's source is an adult in good health.

The CDR3 sequence is CASSDERTGGLTLGNEQFF. The CDR3 bases are TGTGCCAGCAGTGACGAGAGAACGGGGGGGCTCACTTTGGGCAATGAGCAGTTCTTC. The chain employs TRBV6-4 and TRBJ2-1, with 8 bases identical to TRBD2. The germline gives CDR1 MRHNA, CDR2 SNTAGT. Germline trimming cut 2 bases from V and 6 bases from J; bases unmatched to any gene: 18. This CDR3 region has 19 residues.